The next 30 T cell receptor beta chains were all read from a single sample in a study of metastatic and nonmetastatic thyroid tumors. Each patient came to thyroid surgery without any prior treatment (of any kind). TCRdb re-analyzed the PCR reads through MiXCR. The sample shows about 92,000 clones, 14% to 15% of them seen only once. Specimen: blood. The receptors shown here come from a female donor with papillary thyroid cancer or a benign thyroid nodule (not recorded which). Some clones in this sample may be carry-over from other donors' samples.

Ten or more counts support this clone. This chain uses TRBV20-1 with TRBJ2-1; D is unclear. CDR3 size: 14 residues. The V and J ends lost 3 bases and 0 bases respectively, with 9 bases between them. Germline V lookup: CDR1 DFQATT, CDR2 SNEGSKA (reference sequence). The CDR3 protein is CSASSGFSYNEQFF. In nucleotides, the CDR3 is TGCAGTGCTAGCTCCGGGTTCTCCTACAATGAGCAGTTCTTC.

The table lists this clone with many counts. This chain uses TRBV6-1 with TRBJ1-2; a weak D match, TRBD1 (5 bases). V was trimmed by 6 bases and J by 8 bases, leaving 16 bases between them. Germline loops: CDR1 MNHNS, CDR2 SASEGT. The CDR3 consists of 13 residues. The CDR3 DNA sequence: TGTGCCAGCAGCTCCCGACAGTCCGGGGGCTACACCTTC. It encodes CASSSRQSGGYTF.

There are many counts of this clone. The chain joins TRBV20-1 to TRBJ1-6; 7 bases agree with TRBD1. The CDR3 spans 17 residues. From germline, CDR1 is DFQATT and CDR2 SNEGSKA (reference sequence). With 0 bases clipped from V and 9 bases from J, the junction kept 14 bases outside the gene matches. For the CDR3, the DNA is TGCAGTGCTAGAGACAGGGGGACCCGACCCTTTGGTTCACCCCTCCACTTT. It encodes CSARDRGTRPFGSPLHF.

The sample holds many counts of this clone. V gene TRBV7-9 combines with J gene TRBJ1-2; weak D call: TRBD1 (6 bases). The ends were cut back, 7 bases at V and 8 bases at J, with 20 bases in the middle. CDR3 length: 14 residues. In germline, CDR1 is SEHNR, CDR2 FQNEAQ (reference sequence). The chain's CDR3 is CASTPGGGLGGYTF. In DNA form, the CDR3 reads TGTGCCAGCACCCCTGGAGGGGGTCTAGGAGGCTACACCTTC.

This clone was seen at least ten times. The chain couples TRBV28 to TRBJ2-1; a possible D gene is TRBD2 (7 bases). Deletions cut 5 bases from V and 7 bases from J, with 12 bases between. The CDR3 extends over 13 amino acids. From germline, CDR1 is MDHEN and CDR2 SYDVKM. The CDR3 sequence is CASSHGGLNEQFF. The CDR3 bases are TGTGCCAGCAGTCACGGGGGGCTGAATGAGCAGTTCTTC.

This clone was counted many times. In DNA, the CDR3 is TGTGCCAGCAGGGGGACAGTCTCCTACGAGCAGTACTTC. Encoded protein: CASRGTVSYEQYF. The genes are TRBV6-1 and TRBJ2-7; 7 nucleotides line up with TRBD1. V trimming: 6 bases; J trimming: 0 bases; junction bases outside the gene matches: 2. The CDR3 length is 13 residues. Germline loops: CDR1 MNHNS, CDR2 SASEGT.

This clone was detected many times. The CDR3 coding sequence is TGTGCCAGCAGTTCAGGGGGGTCTGTACGCTCCTACGAGCAGTACTTC. Residues: CASSSGGSVRSYEQYF. This chain uses TRBV28 with TRBJ2-7; perhaps TRBD1 as D (7 bases). Germline V gene data show CDR1 as MDHEN and CDR2 as SYDVKM. The CDR3 runs 16 residues. V lost 4 bases and J lost 0, with 16 bases in between.

A single count supports this clone. Relative to the germline gene, one junction end is altered; a read error may explain this. The V gene is TRBV20-1, the J gene TRBJ2-7, with D uncertain. This CDR3 is 12 amino acids long. Germline CDR1 reads DFQATT; CDR2 reads SNEGSKA (reference sequence). Written as DNA, the CDR3 is TGCGGTGCCCACGTTCCGTCCTACGAGCAGTACTTC. This encodes CGAHVPSYEQYF.

Remarks on this clone: A read error may account for a junction end that differs from germline. The V call is TRBV6-5, the J call TRBJ1-2, with D uncertain. The CDR3 sequence is 13 residues long. Germline-derived CDR1 and CDR2 are MNHEY and SVGAGI. CDR3 coding DNA: TGTGCCAGCAGTTACGCCGAAAGCTATGGCTATACCTTC. Translating it yields CASSYAESYGYTF.

This clone came up many times. The chain carries TRBV5-1 and TRBJ2-6, with D uncertain. V dropped 4 bases and J dropped 0 bases, with 14 bases sitting between them. The germline V gene has CDR1 SGHRS and CDR2 YFSETQ. The CDR3 consists of 17 residues. Here the CDR3 reads CASSPTLMGSGANVLTF. Written as DNA, the CDR3 is TGCGCCAGCAGCCCCACCCTCATGGGCTCTGGGGCCAACGTCCTGACTTTC.

A remark on this clone: One base away lies a much larger clone, so this may be a sequencing read error. The V call is TRBV7-3, the J call TRBJ2-1, with D perhaps TRBD2 (5 bases). This CDR3 is built from 17 residues. From germline, CDR1 is SGHTA and CDR2 FQGTGA. Trimming took 4 bases from V and 0 from J, leaving 16 bases between them. CDR3 nucleotide sequence: TGTGCCAGCAGCTCTCGGGGTACCCCGATCTCCTACAATGAGCAGTTCTTC. It is translated as CASSSRGTPISYNEQFF. The full variable domain, with the rest looked up from reference TRBV7-3 and TRBJ2-1, is GAGVSQTPSNKVTEKGKYVELRCDPISGHTALYWYRQSLGQGPEFLIYFQGTGAADDSGLPNDRFFAVRPEGSVSTLKIQRTERGDSAVYLCASSSRGTPISYNEQFFGPGTRLTVL.

This clone was seen many times. The junction departs from the called germline gene at one end, perhaps through a read error. The genes are TRBV20-1 and TRBJ1-1; D not certain. Per germline, CDR1 DFQATT and CDR2 SNEGSKA (reference sequence). This CDR3 comprises 8 residues. CDR3 in DNA: TGCAGAATGCTAGACGGTTTTTTT. Its translation is CRMLDGFF.

This clone was counted many times. The rearrangement uses TRBV6-1 and TRBJ1-2, with D unresolved. CDR1 and CDR2 from the germline V gene are MNHNS and SASEGT. The length of the CDR3 is 11 residues. V lost 5 bases and J lost 10, with 11 bases in between. Here the CDR3 reads CASSFGEVYTF. The DNA of the CDR3 is TGTGCCAGCAGTTTTGGGGAGGTCTACACCTTC.

This clone came up many times. This chain connects TRBV6-1 to TRBJ1-2, with a possible D match to TRBD1 (5 bases). Germline V gene data show CDR1 as MNHNS and CDR2 as SASEGT. V shed 7 bases and J shed 8 bases, with 14 bases lying between them. The CDR3 consists of 12 residues. Here the CDR3 DNA reads TGTGCCAGCACTCAGGGCTGGAAGGGCTACACCTTC. Translating it yields CASTQGWKGYTF.

This clone was seen repeatedly, ten times or more. The chain joins TRBV18 to TRBJ2-7; D perhaps matches TRBD1 (6 bases). This CDR3 has 15 residues. V gave up 4 bases and J gave up 3 bases, with 16 bases separating them. The V gene's germline CDR1 is KGHSH and CDR2 LQKENI. Written as DNA, the CDR3 is TGTGCCAGCTCACTAAACGGACAGAGCAACTACGAGCAGTACTTC. Encoded protein: CASSLNGQSNYEQYF.

On this clone itself: This may come from a read error, since a much larger clone is one base off. V is TRBV7-9 and J is TRBJ1-1; no clear D. Per the germline V gene, CDR1 is SEHNR and CDR2 is FQNEAQ (reference sequence). The CDR3 length is 13 residues. The CDR3: CASILEENTEAFF. The CDR3 nucleotides read TGTGCCAGCATCTTAGAAGAGAACACTGAAGCTTTCTTT.

In its sample, this clone was seen once. This may be a read error: a much more frequent sequence differs by one nucleotide. The J gene is TRBJ2-2, the V gene TRBV3-1; 7 nucleotides match TRBD1. This CDR3 comprises 16 residues. CDR1 is LGHDT, CDR2 YNNKEL, per germline (reference sequence). The CDR3 region is CASSQPGQPNTGELIF. CDR3 in DNA: TGTGCCAGCAGCCAACCGGGACAGCCGAACACCGGGGAGCTGATTTTT.

This clone occurred once. The junction departs from the called germline gene at one end, perhaps through a read error. The V gene is TRBV7-2, the J gene TRBJ2-7; no clear D. This CDR3 is 14 amino acids long. Germline values: CDR1 SGHTA, CDR2 FQGNSA. CDR3 sequence: CASSLVSEHYEQYF. CDR3 sequence (DNA): TGTGCCAGCAGTTTAGTGTCCGAGCACTACGAGCAGTACTTC.

This clone was observed many times. The chain is built from TRBV7-9 and TRBJ1-6; the D is unclear. The CDR3 has 15 residues. Trimming took 7 bases from V and 5 from J, leaving 15 bases between them. Germline-derived CDR1 and CDR2 are SEHNR and FQNEAQ (reference sequence). The CDR3 DNA reads as TGTGCCAGCACTCCTTCCTGGGCGGATAATTCACCCCTCCACTTT. Its protein product is CASTPSWADNSPLHF.

At least ten counts were recorded for this clone. J is TRBJ1-5 and V is TRBV6-4; D possibly corresponds to TRBD1 (6 bases). The CDR3 consists of 14 residues. V gave up 6 bases and J gave up 1 base, with 10 bases separating them. Germline values: CDR1 MRHNA, CDR2 SNTAGT. The CDR3 region is CASSPQGSNQPQHF. The CDR3 DNA reads TGTGCCAGCAGCCCACAGGGAAGCAATCAGCCCCAGCATTTT.

This clone was counted at least ten times. Written as DNA, the CDR3 is TGTGCCAGCAGCCAAGTAATAGGGCTGGGGGCCGGGGAGCTGTTTTTT. Residues: CASSQVIGLGAGELFF. The rearrangement joins TRBV4-2 to TRBJ2-2; either TRBD1 or TRBD2 may supply D (5 bases each). Germline CDR1 and CDR2: LGHNA and YNFKEQ. CDR3 length: 16 amino acids. V was shortened by 1 base and J by 6 bases, with 15 bases between the two germline ends.

For this clone: This may stem from a read error, because a much larger clone lies one nucleotide away. This sample includes further DNA sequences coding for the same CDR3. The rearrangement links TRBV7-9 to TRBJ2-7; TRBD1 agrees at 8 bases. The J segment lost 4 bases and the V segment lost 4 bases, leaving 9 bases of the junction unmatched. The CDR3 covers 15 residues. CDR1 SEHNR and CDR2 FQNEAQ come from the germline V gene (reference sequence). CDR3 bases: TGTGCCAGCAGCTCCTCCCAGGGGGCAGGGTACGAGCAGTACTTC. This encodes CASSSSQGAGYEQYF.

The rearrangement joins TRBV3-1 to TRBJ2-5; 9 bases match TRBD1. V trimming: 4 bases; J trimming: 5 bases; junction bases outside the gene matches: 8. CDR1 LGHDT and CDR2 YNNKEL come from the germline V gene (reference sequence). The CDR3 length is 15 residues. The CDR3 nucleotides are TGTGCCAGCAGCCTCCACGGGACAGGGCTGGAGACCCAGTACTTC. It is translated as CASSLHGTGLETQYF.

Note on this clone: One base away lies a much larger clone, so this may be a sequencing read error. The identical CDR3 is also encoded by other nucleotide sequences in the sample. The chain is built from TRBV4-1 and TRBJ2-7; D perhaps matches TRBD2 (7 bases). The V end was cut by 4 bases, the J end by 5 bases, with 15 bases between. Germline loops: CDR1 MGHRA, CDR2 YSYEKL. This CDR3 has 14 residues. CDR3 nucleotide sequence: TGCGCCAGCAGCCCTATCCGGGGGGCCGACGAGCAGTACTTC. Translated, it gives CASSPIRGADEQYF.

This clone turned up a few times. The chain has TRBV3-1 and TRBJ2-5, with D perhaps TRBD2 (6 bases). The CDR3 contains 14 residues. With 4 bases removed from V and 2 bases from J, the gap between germline ends came to 11 bases. Germline V lookup: CDR1 LGHDT, CDR2 YNNKEL (reference sequence). This CDR3 reads CASSPNGGQETQYF. The CDR3 DNA reads as TGTGCCAGCAGCCCCAACGGAGGGCAAGAGACCCAGTACTTC.

Concerning this clone itself: This may be a read error: a much more frequent sequence differs by one nucleotide. The identical CDR3 is also encoded by other nucleotide sequences in the sample. The rearrangement uses TRBV7-2 and TRBJ2-1; weak D call: TRBD1 (5 bases). The CDR3 loop spans 12 amino acids. Germline V CDR1 and CDR2: SGHTA, FQGNSA. V was shortened by 4 bases and J by 13 bases, with 14 bases between the two germline ends. CDR3 sequence (DNA): TGTGCCAGCAGCTCCCCAGGGATAGGTCAGTTCTTC. Protein: CASSSPGIGQFF.

About this clone itself: A much larger clonotype is one base distant, so this may be a read error. The rearrangement uses TRBV29-1 and TRBJ1-5; no clear D. The CDR3 runs to 12 residues. Looked up from germline, CDR1 is SQVTM and CDR2 is ANQGSEA. Trimming pared 8 bases from V and 2 bases from J, leaving 10 bases between. The CDR3 loop is CSLGFGNQPQHF. CDR3 DNA: TGCAGCTTGGGGTTTGGCAATCAGCCCCAGCATTTT.

This clone was recorded many times. V is TRBV5-1 and J is TRBJ2-5; D assignment may be TRBD1 or TRBD2 (6 bases each). Looked up from germline, CDR1 is SGHRS and CDR2 is YFSETQ. The CDR3 consists of 17 residues. Trimming stripped 0 bases from V and 5 bases from J, with 20 bases between. In DNA form, the CDR3 reads TGCGCCAGCAGCTTGGCGGGAGACAGGACCCGTTGGGAGACCCAGTACTTC. It specifies CASSLAGDRTRWETQYF.

This clone has just a few counts. A junction end diverges from the germline sequence, so it may reflect a read error. This rearrangement joins TRBV6-1 to TRBJ1-4; 7 positions agree with TRBD1. The CDR3 covers 15 residues. Germline CDR1 is MNHNS and CDR2 is SASEGT. CDR3 bases: TGTGCCAGCAGTGAATCGACAGGGCGGGTTGAAAAACTTTTTTTT. The encoded protein is CASSESTGRVEKLFF.

This clone was observed at least ten times. CDR3 sequence reads: CASSARDGRGKKEQFF. The CDR3 nucleotides are TGTGCCAGCAGCGCGCGGGACGGCCGGGGGAAAAAAGAGCAGTTCTTC. The V call is TRBV11-3, the J call TRBJ2-1; perhaps TRBD2 as D (6 bases). The CDR3 covers 16 residues. The V end lost 5 bases, the J end lost 10 bases, and 24 bases lay between the germline ends. Per the germline V gene, CDR1 is SGHNT and CDR2 is YENEEA.